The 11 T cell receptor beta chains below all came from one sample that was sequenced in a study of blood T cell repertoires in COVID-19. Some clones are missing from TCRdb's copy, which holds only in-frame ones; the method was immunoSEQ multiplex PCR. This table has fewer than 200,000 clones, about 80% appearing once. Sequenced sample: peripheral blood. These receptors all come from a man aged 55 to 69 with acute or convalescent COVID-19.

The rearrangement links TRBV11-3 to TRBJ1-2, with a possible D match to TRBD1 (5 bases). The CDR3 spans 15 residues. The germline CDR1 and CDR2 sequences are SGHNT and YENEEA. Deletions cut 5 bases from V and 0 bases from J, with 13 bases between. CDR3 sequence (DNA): TGTGCCAGCAGCGTATGGACAAGAGCTAACTATGGCTACACCTTC. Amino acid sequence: CASSVWTRANYGYTF.

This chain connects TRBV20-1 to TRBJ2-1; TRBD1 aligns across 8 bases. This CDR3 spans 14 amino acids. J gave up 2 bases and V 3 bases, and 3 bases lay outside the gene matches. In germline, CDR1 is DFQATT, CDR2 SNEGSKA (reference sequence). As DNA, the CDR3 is TGCAGTGCTAGTGGACAGGGAGCCTACAATGAGCAGTTCTTC. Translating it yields CSASGQGAYNEQFF.

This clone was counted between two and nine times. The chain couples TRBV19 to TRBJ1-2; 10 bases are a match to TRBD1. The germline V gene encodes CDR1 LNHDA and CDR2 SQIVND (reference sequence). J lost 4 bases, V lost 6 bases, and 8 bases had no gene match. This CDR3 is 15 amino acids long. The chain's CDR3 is CASRNIGTGVYGYTF. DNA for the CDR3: TGTGCCAGTAGAAACATCGGGACAGGGGTCTATGGCTACACCTTC.

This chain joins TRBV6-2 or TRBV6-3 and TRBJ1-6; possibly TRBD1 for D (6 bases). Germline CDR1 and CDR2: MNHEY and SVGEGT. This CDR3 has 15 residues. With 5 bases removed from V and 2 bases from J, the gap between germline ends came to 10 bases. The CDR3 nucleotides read TGTGCCAGCAGTCACAGGGAGACCTATAATTCACCCCTCCACTTT. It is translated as CASSHRETYNSPLHF.

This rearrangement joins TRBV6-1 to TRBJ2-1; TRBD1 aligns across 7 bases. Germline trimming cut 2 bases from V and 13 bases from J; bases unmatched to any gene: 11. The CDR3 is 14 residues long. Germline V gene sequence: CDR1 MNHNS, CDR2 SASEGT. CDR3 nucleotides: TGTGCCAGCAGTGAACAATACAGGGGTCAATACCAGTTCTTC. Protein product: CASSEQYRGQYQFF.

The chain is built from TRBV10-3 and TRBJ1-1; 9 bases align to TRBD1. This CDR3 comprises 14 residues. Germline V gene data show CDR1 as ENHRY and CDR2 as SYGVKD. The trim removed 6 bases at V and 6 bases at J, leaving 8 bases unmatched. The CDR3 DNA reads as TGTGCCATCAGGGACAGGGGAGGAGGGGCTGAAGCTTTCTTT. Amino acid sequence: CAIRDRGGGAEAFF.

CDR3 nucleotides: TGTGCCAGCTCACCTCTGGCTCTAGCGGGAATTGGCACAGATACGCAGTATTTT. Translation: CASSPLALAGIGTDTQYF. The genes are TRBV18 and TRBJ2-3; 9 nucleotides align to TRBD2. CDR3 size: 18 residues. Germline lookup yields CDR1 KGHSH and CDR2 LQKENI. V trimming: 3 bases; J trimming: 1 base; junction bases outside the gene matches: 11. The variable domain in full, with the rest retrieved from reference TRBV18 and TRBJ2-3, is NAGVMQNPRHLVRRRGQEARLRCSPMKGHSHVYWYRQLPEEGLKFMVYLQKENIIDESGMPKERFSAEFPKEGPSILRIQQVVRGDSAAYFCASSPLALAGIGTDTQYFGPGTRLTVL.

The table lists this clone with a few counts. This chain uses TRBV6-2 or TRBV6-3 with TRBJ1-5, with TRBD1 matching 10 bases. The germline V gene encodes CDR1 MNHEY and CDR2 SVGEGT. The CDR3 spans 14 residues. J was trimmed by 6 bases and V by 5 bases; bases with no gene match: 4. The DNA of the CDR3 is TGTGCCAGCAGTCCCGGGACAGGGGTTCAGCCCCAGCATTTT. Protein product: CASSPGTGVQPQHF.

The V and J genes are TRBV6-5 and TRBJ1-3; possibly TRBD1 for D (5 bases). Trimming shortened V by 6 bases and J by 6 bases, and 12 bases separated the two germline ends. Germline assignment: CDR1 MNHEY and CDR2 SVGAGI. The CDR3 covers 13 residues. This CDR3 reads CASRQDPENTIYF. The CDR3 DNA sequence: TGTGCCAGCAGACAGGACCCCGAAAACACCATATATTTT.

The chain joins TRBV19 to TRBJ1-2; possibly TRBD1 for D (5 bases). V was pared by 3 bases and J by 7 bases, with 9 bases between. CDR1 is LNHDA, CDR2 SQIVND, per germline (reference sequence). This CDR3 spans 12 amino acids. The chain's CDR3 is CASSIRAGGYTF. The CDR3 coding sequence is TGTGCCAGTAGTATCAGGGCTGGTGGCTACACCTTC.

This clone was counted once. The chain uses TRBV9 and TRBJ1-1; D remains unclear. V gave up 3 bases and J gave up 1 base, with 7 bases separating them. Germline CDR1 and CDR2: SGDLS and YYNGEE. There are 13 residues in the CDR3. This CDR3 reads CASSADKNTEAFF. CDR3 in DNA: TGTGCCAGCAGCGCCGACAAGAACACTGAAGCTTTCTTT.